The 6 T cell receptor beta chains given below trace back to one sample, sequenced in a study of cytomegalovirus exposure and HLA in healthy donors. It was with 60 Vbeta and 13 Jbeta primers that the PCR ran. Sequencing was performed with immunoSEQ multiplex PCR; in TCRdb, only in-frame clones are kept and a portion is missing. The repertoire holds about 120,000 clones, with around 66% as singletons. The sample comprised PBMCs. Receptor source: a woman in her thirties or forties in good health and CMV-seropositive.

The rearrangement uses TRBV10-1 and TRBJ1-1, with a weak D call TRBD1 (5 bases). CDR3 length: 11 amino acids. Between the trimmed V and J ends, which lost 9 bases and 1 base, there was a span of 6 bases. Germline V gives CDR1 WNHNN, CDR2 SYGVQD (reference sequence). The CDR3 DNA reads TGCGCCAGACAGGCGAACACTGAAGCTTTCTTT. It specifies CARQANTEAFF.

A few counts support this clone. The chain carries TRBV25-1 and TRBJ2-1; 10 bases map to TRBD2. Trimming at V came to 3 bases and at J to 4 bases, leaving 6 bases not matched to a gene. The CDR3 runs to 16 residues. Germline assignment: CDR1 MGHDK and CDR2 SYGVNS. The CDR3 is CASSDPGTSAYNEQFF. The CDR3 coding sequence is TGTGCCAGCAGTGACCCAGGGACTAGCGCGTACAATGAGCAGTTCTTC.

With regard to this clone: Other DNA sequences in the sample encode the same CDR3. This chain joins TRBV6-1 and TRBJ1-6, with D maybe TRBD1 (6 bases). The CDR3 totals 14 residues. With 2 bases removed from V and 7 bases from J, the gap between germline ends came to 9 bases. The germline V gene has CDR1 MNHNS and CDR2 SASEGT. CDR3 DNA sequence: TGTGCCAGCAGTGAAAACAGGGACAATTCACCCCTCCACTTT. Residues: CASSENRDNSPLHF.

This sequence joins TRBV6-5 and TRBJ2-5; D perhaps matches TRBD2 (5 bases). Germline V gives CDR1 MNHEY, CDR2 SVGAGI. V was shortened by 4 bases and J by 2 bases, with 11 bases between the two germline ends. The CDR3 consists of 14 residues. This chain's CDR3 is CASSSGSKQETQYF. The CDR3 DNA reads TGTGCCAGCAGTTCGGGGAGTAAGCAAGAGACCCAGTACTTC.

There are a few counts of this clone. V is TRBV11-3 and J is TRBJ1-4, with 9 bases aligning to TRBD1. The CDR3 is 15 amino acids. CDR1 and CDR2 from the germline V gene are SGHNT and YENEEA. The trim removed 1 base at V and 16 bases at J, leaving 13 bases unmatched. The CDR3 bases are TGTGCCAGCAGCTTAGGATCCACCGGGACAGGGAATCCGTTTTTT. Translating it yields CASSLGSTGTGNPFF.

The V and J genes are TRBV27 and TRBJ2-3; 12 nucleotides align to TRBD2. The germline V gene encodes CDR1 MNHEY and CDR2 SMNVEV (reference sequence). V shed 8 bases, J shed 4 bases, and the junction held 13 bases outside the gene matches. The length of the CDR3 is 17 residues. The CDR3 DNA follows: TGTGCCAGCGGAAACTTAAGACTAGCGGGAGTACCAGATACGCAGTATTTT. Translated: CASGNLRLAGVPDTQYF.